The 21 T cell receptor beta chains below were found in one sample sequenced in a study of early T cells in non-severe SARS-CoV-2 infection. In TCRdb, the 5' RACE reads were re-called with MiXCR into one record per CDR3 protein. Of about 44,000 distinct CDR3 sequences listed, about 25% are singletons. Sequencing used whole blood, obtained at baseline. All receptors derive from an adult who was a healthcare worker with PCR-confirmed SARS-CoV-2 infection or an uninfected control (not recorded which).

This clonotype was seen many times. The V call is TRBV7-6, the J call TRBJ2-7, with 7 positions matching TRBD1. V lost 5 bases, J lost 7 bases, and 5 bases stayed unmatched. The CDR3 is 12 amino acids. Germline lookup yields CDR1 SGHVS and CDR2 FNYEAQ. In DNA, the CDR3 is TGTGCCAGCAGCCACAGGGGTCCGGAGCAGTACTTC. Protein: CASSHRGPEQYF.

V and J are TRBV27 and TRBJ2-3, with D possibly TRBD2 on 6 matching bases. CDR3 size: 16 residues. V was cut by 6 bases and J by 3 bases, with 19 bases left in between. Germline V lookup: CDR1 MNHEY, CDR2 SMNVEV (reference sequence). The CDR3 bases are TGTGCCAGCAGCCGGAAACGACCAGCGGGTACAGATACGCAGTATTTT. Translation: CASSRKRPAGTDTQYF.

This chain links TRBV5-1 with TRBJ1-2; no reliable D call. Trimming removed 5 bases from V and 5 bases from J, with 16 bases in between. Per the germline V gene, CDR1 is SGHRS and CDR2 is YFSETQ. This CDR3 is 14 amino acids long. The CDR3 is CASRFVGIGYGYTF. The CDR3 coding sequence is TGCGCCAGCAGGTTCGTGGGGATTGGGTATGGCTACACCTTC.

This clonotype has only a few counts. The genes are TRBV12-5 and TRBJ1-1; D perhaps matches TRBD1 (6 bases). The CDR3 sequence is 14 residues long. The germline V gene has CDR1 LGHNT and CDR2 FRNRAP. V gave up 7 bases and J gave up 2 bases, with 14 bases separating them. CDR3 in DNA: TGTGCTAGTGTCTTCGGGACAACTAACACTGAAGCTTTCTTT. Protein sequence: CASVFGTTNTEAFF.

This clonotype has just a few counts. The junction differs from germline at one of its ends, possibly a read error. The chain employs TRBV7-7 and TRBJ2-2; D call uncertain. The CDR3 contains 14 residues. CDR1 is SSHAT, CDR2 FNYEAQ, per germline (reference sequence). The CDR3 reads CASSLGSNTGELFF. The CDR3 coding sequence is TGTGCTAGCAGCTTAGGCTCGAACACCGGGGAGCTGTTTTTT.

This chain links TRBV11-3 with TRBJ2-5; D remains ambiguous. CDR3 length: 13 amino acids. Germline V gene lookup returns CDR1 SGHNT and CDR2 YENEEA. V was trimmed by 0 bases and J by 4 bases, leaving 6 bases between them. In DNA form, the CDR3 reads TGTGCCAGCAGCTTAGAGGCCCGAGAGACCCAGTACTTC. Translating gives CASSLEARETQYF.

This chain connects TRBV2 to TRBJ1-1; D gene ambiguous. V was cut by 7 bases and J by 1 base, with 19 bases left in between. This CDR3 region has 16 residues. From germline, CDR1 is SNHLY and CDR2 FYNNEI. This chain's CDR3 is CASTKGSRARNTEAFF. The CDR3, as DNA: TGTGCCAGCACCAAGGGCTCCCGGGCCAGGAACACTGAAGCTTTCTTT.

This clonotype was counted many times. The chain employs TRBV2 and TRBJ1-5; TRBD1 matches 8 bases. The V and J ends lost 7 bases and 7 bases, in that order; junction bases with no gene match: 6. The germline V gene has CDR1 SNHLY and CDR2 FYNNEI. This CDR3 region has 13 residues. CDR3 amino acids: CASNPGGRQPQHF. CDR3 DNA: TGTGCCAGCAATCCAGGGGGCAGGCAGCCCCAGCATTTT.

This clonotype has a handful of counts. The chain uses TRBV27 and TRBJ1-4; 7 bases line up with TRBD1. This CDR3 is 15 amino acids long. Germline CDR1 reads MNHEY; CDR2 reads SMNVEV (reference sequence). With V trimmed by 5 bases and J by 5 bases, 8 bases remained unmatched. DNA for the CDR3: TGTGCCAGCAGTCACGGACAGGCGGGGAATGAAAAACTGTTTTTT. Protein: CASSHGQAGNEKLFF.

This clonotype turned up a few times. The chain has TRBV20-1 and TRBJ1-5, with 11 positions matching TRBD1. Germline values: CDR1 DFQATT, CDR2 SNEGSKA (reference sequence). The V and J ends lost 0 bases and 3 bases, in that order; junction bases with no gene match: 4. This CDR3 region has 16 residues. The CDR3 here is CSARDPGQGVNQPQHF. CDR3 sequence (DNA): TGCAGTGCTAGAGATCCGGGACAGGGGGTCAATCAGCCCCAGCATTTT.

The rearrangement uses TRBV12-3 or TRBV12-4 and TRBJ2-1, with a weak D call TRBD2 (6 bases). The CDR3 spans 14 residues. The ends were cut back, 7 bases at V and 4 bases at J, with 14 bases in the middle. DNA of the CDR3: TGTGCCAGCACCCCGAGTAGCGGATACAATGAGCAGTTCTTC. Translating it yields CASTPSSGYNEQFF.

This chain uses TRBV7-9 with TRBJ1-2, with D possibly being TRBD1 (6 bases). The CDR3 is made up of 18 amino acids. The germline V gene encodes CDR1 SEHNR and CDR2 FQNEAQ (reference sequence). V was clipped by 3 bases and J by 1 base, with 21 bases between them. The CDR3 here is CASSFRGGQAGINYGYTF. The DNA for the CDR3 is TGTGCCAGCAGCTTTCGAGGGGGTCAGGCCGGAATTAACTATGGCTACACCTTC.

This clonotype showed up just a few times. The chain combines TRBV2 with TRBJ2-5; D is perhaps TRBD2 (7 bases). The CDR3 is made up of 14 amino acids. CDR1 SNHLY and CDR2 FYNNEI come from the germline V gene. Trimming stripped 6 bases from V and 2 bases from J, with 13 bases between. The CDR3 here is CASRVGGVQETQYF. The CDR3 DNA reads TGTGCCAGCAGAGTAGGGGGGGTTCAAGAGACCCAGTACTTC.

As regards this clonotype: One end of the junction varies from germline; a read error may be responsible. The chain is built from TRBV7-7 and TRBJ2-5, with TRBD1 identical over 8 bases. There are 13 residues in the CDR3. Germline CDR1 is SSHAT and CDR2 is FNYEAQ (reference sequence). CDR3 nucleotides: TGTGCTAGCACCTCACAGGGGGAAGAGACCCAGTACTTC. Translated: CASTSQGEETQYF. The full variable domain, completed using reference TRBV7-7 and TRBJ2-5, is GAGVSQSPRYKVTKRGQDVTLRCDPISSHATLYWYQQALGQGPEFLTYFNYEAQPDKSGLPSDRFSAERPEGSISTLTIQRTEQRDSAMYRCASTSQGEETQYFGPGTRLLVL.

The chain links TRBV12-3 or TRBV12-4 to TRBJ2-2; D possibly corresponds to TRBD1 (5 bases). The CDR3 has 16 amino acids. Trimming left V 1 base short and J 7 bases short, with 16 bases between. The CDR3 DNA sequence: TGTGCCAGCAGTTTAGACAGGCAACGTGGGGTCGGGGAGCTGTTTTTT. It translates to CASSLDRQRGVGELFF.

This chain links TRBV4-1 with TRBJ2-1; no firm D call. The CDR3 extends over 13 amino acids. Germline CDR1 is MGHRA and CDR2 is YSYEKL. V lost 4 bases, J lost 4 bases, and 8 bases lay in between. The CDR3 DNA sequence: TGCGCCAGCAGCCCCGACCCTTACAATGAGCAGTTCTTC. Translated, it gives CASSPDPYNEQFF.

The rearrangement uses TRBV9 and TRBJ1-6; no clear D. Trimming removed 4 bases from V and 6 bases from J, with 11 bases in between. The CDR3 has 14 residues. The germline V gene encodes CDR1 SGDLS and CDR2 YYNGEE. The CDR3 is CASSFEWANSPLHF. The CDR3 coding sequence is TGTGCCAGCAGCTTCGAATGGGCTAATTCACCCCTCCACTTT.

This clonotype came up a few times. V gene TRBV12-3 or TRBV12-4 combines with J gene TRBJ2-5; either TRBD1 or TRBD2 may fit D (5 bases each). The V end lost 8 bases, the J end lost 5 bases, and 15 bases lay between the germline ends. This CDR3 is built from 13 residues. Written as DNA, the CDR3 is TGTGCCAGCCTCGAGACGGGGCGGGAGACCCAGTACTTC. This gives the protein CASLETGRETQYF.

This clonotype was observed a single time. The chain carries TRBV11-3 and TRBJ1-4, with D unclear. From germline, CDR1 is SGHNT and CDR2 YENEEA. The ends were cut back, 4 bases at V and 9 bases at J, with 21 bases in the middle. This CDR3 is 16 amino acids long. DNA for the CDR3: TGTGCCAGCAGCTCTCCAGACATCGTAATTGGGAAAAAACTGTTTTTT. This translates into CASSSPDIVIGKKLFF.

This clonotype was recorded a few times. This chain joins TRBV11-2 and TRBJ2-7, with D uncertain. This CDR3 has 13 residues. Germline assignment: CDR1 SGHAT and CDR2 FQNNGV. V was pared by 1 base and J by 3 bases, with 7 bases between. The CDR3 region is CASSLVVFYEQYF. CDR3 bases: TGTGCCAGCAGCTTAGTAGTCTTCTACGAGCAGTACTTC.

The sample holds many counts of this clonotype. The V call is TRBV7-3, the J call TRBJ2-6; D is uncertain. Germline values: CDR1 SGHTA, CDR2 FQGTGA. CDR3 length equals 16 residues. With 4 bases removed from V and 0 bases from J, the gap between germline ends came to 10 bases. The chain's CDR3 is CASSSWSPSGANVLTF. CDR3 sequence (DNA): TGTGCCAGCAGCTCCTGGTCCCCCTCTGGGGCCAACGTCCTGACTTTC.